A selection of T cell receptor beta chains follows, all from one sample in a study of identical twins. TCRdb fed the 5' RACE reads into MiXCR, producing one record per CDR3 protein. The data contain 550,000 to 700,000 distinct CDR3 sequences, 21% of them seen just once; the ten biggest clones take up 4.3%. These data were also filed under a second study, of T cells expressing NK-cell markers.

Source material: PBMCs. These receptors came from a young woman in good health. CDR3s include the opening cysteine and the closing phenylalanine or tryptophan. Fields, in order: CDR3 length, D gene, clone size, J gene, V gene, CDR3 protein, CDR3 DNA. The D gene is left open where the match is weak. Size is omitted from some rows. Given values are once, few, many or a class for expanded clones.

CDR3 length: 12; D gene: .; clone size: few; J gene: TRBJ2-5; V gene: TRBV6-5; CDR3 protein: CASSGSGETQYF; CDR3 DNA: TGTGCCAGCAGTGGATCGGGAGAGACCCAGTACTTC
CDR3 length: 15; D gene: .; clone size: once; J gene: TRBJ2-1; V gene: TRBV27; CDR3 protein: CASSLRRKGEDEQFF; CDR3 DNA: TGTGCCAGCAGTTTAAGACGAAAGGGAGAGGATGAGCAGTTCTTC
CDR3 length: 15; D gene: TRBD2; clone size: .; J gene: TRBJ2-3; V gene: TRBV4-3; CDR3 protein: CASSQETSGGDTQYF; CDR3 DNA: TGCGCCAGCAGCCAAGAGACTAGCGGCGGGGATACGCAGTATTTT
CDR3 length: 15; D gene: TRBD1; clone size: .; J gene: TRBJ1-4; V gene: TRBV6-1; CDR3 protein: CASSVVGTGVEKLFF; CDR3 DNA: TGTGCCAGCAGCGTAGTGGGGACAGGGGTTGAAAAACTGTTTTTT
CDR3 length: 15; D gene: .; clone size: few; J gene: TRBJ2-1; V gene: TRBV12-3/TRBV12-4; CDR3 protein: CASSPYPSSYNEQFF; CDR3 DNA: TGTGCCAGCAGCCCATACCCGAGCTCCTACAATGAGCAGTTCTTC
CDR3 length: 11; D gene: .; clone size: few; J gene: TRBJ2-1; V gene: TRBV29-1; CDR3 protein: CSVHLLNEQFF; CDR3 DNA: TGCAGCGTTCATCTTCTCAATGAGCAGTTCTTC
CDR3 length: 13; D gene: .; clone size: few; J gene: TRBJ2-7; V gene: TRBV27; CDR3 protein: CASRSLGTSEQYF; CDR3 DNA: TGTGCCAGCAGATCTTTAGGGACCTCCGAGCAGTACTTC
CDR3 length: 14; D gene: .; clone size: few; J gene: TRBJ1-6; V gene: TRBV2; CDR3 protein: CASSEQGGGSPLHF; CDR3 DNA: TGTGCCAGCAGTGAGCAGGGAGGGGGATCACCCCTCCACTTT
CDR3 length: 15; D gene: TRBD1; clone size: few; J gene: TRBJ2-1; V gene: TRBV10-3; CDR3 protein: CAISATGGEYNEQFF; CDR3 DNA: TGTGCCATCAGTGCGACAGGGGGGGAATACAATGAGCAGTTCTTC
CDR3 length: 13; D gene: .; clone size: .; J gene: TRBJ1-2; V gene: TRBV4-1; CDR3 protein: CASRDTTNYGYTF; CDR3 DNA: TGCGCCAGCCGGGACACGACTAACTATGGCTACACCTTC
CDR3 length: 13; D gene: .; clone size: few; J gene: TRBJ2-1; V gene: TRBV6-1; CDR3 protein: CASSLRDGGEQFF; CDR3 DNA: TGTGCCAGCAGTCTCAGGGACGGGGGTGAGCAGTTCTTC
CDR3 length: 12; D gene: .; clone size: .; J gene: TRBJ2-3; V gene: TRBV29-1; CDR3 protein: CSGEGGTDTQYF; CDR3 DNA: TGCAGCGGTGAAGGGGGCACAGATACGCAGTATTTT
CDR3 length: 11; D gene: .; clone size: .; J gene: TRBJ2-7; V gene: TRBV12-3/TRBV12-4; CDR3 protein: CASSHRSRQYF; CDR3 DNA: TGTGCCAGCAGCCACAGGAGTAGGCAGTACTTC
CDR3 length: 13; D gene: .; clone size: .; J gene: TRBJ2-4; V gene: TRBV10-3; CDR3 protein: CATSTSAGNIQYF; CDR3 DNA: TGTGCCACCTCGACCTCAGCGGGAAACATTCAGTACTTC
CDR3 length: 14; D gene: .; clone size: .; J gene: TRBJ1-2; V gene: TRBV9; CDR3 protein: CASSGSGVLYGYTF; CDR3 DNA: TGTGCCAGCAGCGGGAGTGGAGTCCTCTATGGCTACACCTTC
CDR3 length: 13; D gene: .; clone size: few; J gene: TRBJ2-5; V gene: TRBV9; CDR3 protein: CASSPSGRETQYF; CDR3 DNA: TGTGCCAGCAGCCCGAGTGGCCGGGAGACCCAGTACTTC
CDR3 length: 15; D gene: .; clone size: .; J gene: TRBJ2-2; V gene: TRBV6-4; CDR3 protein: CASRPRDGDTGELFF; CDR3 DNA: TGTGCCAGCAGGCCCCGGGATGGGGACACCGGGGAGCTGTTTTTT
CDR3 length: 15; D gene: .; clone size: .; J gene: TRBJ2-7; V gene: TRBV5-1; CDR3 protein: CASSLGGTTTYEQYF; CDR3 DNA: TGCGCCAGCAGCTTGGGCGGCACAACAACCTACGAGCAGTACTTC
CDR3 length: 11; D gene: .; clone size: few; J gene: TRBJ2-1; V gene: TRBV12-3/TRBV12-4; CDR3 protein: CASSPLWEQFF; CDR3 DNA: TGTGCCAGCAGTCCCTTGTGGGAGCAGTTCTTC
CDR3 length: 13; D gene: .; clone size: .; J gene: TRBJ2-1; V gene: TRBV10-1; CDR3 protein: CASSERYGDEQFF; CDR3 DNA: TGCGCCAGCAGTGAGAGGTACGGGGATGAGCAGTTCTTC
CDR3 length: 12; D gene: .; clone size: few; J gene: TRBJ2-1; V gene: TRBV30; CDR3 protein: CAWSGEGGEQFF; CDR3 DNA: TGTGCCTGGAGTGGAGAAGGGGGGGAGCAGTTCTTC
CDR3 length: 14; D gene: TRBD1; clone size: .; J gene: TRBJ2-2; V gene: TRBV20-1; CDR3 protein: CSAPGQGNTGELFF; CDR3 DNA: TGCAGTGCCCCGGGACAGGGGAACACCGGGGAGCTGTTTTTT
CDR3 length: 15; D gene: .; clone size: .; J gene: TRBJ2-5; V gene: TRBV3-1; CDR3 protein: CASSHLWGPEETQYF; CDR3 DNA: TGTGCCAGCAGCCACCTTTGGGGGCCGGAAGAGACCCAGTACTTC
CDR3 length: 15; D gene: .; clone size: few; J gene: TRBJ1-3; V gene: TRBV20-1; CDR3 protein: CSARDRVGSGNTIYF; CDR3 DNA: TGCAGTGCTAGAGATCGGGTGGGCTCTGGAAACACCATATATTTT
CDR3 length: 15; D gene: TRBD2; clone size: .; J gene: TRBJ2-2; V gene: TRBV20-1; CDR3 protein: CSARDPGLGGDKLFF; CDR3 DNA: TGCAGTGCTAGAGATCCCGGACTAGGAGGGGATAAGTTGTTTTTT
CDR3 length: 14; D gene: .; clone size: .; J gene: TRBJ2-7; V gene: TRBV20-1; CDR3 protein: CSARDMAEPYEQYF; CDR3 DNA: TGCAGTGCTAGAGATATGGCTGAACCCTACGAGCAGTACTTC
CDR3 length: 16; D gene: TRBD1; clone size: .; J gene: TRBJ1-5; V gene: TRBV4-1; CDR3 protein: CASSLHGQGSNQPQHF; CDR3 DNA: TGCGCCAGCAGCCTCCATGGACAGGGGAGCAATCAGCCCCAGCATTTT
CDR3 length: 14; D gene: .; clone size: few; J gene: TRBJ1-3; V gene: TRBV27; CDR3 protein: CASSLSASGNTIYF; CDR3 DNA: TGTGCCAGCAGTTTGTCAGCCTCTGGAAACACCATATATTTT
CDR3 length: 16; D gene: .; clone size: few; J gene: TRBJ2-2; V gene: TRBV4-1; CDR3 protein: CASSQTGRRPPGELFF; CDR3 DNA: TGCGCCAGCAGCCAGACCGGGAGACGCCCCCCCGGGGAGCTGTTTTTT
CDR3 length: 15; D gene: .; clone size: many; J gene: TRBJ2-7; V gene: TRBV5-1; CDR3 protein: CASSLEVSDYYEQYF; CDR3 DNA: TGCGCCAGCAGCTTGGAAGTTAGCGATTACTACGAGCAGTACTTC
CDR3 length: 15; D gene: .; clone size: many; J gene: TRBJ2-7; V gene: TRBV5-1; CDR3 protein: CASMGLSGSSYEQYF; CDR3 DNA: TGCGCCAGCATGGGCTTGAGCGGCAGCTCCTACGAGCAGTACTTC
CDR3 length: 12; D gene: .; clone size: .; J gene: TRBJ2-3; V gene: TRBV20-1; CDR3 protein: CSAGSNLGTQYF; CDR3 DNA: TGCAGTGCTGGATCAAACCTGGGTACGCAGTATTTT
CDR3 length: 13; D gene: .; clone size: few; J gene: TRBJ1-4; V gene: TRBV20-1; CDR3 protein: CSARKGSNEKLFF; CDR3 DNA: TGCAGTGCTAGGAAGGGGTCAAATGAAAAACTGTTTTTT
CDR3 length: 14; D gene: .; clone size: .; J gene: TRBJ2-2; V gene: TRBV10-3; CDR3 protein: CAISVVKNTGELFF; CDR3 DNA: TGTGCCATCAGTGTGGTCAAGAACACCGGGGAGCTGTTTTTT
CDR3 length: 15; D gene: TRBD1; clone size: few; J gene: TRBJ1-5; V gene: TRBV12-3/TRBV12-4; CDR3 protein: CASTLGDSSNQPQHF; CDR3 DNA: TGTGCCAGCACTTTAGGGGACAGTAGCAATCAGCCCCAGCATTTT
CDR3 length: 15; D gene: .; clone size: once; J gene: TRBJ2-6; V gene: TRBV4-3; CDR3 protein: CASSPRRAGANVLTF; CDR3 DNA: TGCGCCAGCAGCCCTCGGAGGGCTGGGGCCAACGTCCTGACTTTC
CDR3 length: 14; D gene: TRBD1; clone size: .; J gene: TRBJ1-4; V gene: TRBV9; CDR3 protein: CASSAGQAQEKLFF; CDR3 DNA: TGTGCCAGCAGCGCGGGACAGGCGCAGGAAAAACTGTTTTTT
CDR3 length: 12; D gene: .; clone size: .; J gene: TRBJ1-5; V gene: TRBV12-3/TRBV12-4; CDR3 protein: CASSFLGQPQHF; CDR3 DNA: TGTGCCAGCAGTTTCTTAGGTCAGCCCCAGCATTTT
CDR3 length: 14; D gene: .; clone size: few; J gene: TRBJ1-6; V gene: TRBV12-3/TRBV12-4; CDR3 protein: CASSSQEGKSPLHF; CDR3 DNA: TGTGCCAGCAGTTCCCAGGAGGGAAAATCACCCCTCCACTTT
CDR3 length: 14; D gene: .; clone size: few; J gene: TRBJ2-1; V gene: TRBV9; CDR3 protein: CASSVIGPENEQFF; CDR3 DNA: TGTGCCAGCAGCGTAATAGGCCCGGAGAATGAGCAGTTCTTC
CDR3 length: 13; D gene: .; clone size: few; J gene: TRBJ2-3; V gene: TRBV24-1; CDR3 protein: CATSDRNPDTQYF; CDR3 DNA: TGTGCCACCAGTGATCGAAACCCAGATACGCAGTATTTT
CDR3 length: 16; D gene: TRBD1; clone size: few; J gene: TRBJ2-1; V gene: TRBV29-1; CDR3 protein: CSVEATGTGDYNEQFF; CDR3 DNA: TGCAGCGTTGAAGCCACCGGGACAGGGGACTACAATGAGCAGTTCTTC